This T cell receptor beta chain was recovered during a study of OX40 agonist ivuxolimab in advanced cancers. Generated by immunoSEQ multiplex PCR, the TCRdb table keeps only in-frame clones and is missing some. The sample holds just under 55,000 clones, about 80% seen once. This clone occurred a few times. V shed 5 bases and J shed 5 bases, with 10 bases lying between them. This CDR3 has 13 amino acids. The germline CDR1 and CDR2 sequences are LNHNV and YYDKDF (reference sequence). Sample: CD4+ or CD8+ T cells sorted from blood, taken in a trial of the OX40 agonist ivuxolimab. The receptor's source is an adult with an advanced solid tumor such as melanoma, head and neck, liver or kidney cancer. The chain carries TRBV15 and TRBJ1-5; D unclear. The CDR3 DNA sequence: TGTGCCACCAGCGCAAGGACTCATCAGCCCCAGCATTTT. This sequence encodes CATSARTHQPQHF.